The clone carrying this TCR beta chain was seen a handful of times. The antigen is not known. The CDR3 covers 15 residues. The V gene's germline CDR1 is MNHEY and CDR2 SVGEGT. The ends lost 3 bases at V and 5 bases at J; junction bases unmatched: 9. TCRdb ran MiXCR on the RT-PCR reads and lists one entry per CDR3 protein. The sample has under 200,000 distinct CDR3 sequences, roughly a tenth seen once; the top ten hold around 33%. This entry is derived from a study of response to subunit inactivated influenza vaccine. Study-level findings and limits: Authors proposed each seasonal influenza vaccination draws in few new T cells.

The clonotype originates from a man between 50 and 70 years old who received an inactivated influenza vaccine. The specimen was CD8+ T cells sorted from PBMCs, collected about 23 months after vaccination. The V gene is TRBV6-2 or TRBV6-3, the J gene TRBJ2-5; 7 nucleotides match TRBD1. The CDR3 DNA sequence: TGTGCCAGCAGTTATCTAAGGACAGGTTTGGAGACCCAGTACTTC. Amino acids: CASSYLRTGLETQYF.